This entry lists 4 T cell receptor beta chains sequenced from one sample in a study of shared T cell receptors in the human thymus. Assay: immunoSEQ multiplex PCR; the TCRdb copy retains only in-frame clones and omits some. The sample holds some 700,000 clones, approximately 83% seen once. This sample was shared with a second study, whose subject was human thymus T cells.

Sequenced sample: thymocytes. These receptors were taken from a girl under three years old with a congenital heart defect.

The chain uses TRBV7-8 and TRBJ1-4; D is unresolved. This CDR3 comprises 13 residues. V was cut by 0 bases and J by 7 bases, with 6 bases left in between. The germline V gene encodes CDR1 SGHVS and CDR2 FQNEAQ. In DNA form, the CDR3 reads TGTGCCAGCAGCTTAGCGGGAGTTGAAAAACTGTTTTTT. Protein sequence: CASSLAGVEKLFF.

Remarks on this clone: At one end, the junction sequence differs from germline, possibly due to a read error. Other DNA sequences of this sample code for an identical CDR3. In nucleotides, the CDR3 is TGTGCCAGCAGCTTAAGGGGTAGGGATTCCCCCCTCCACTTT. Its protein product is CASSLRGRDSPLHF. The V and J genes are TRBV5-8 and TRBJ1-6, with D perhaps matching TRBD1 (5 bases). Germline V gene data show CDR1 as SGHTS and CDR2 as YDEGEE. This CDR3 contains 14 residues.

The rearrangement joins TRBV5-1 to TRBJ2-1; TRBD2 aligns across 10 bases. V lost 4 bases and J lost 9; bases outside the gene matches: 31. The CDR3 has 22 residues. Per the germline V gene, CDR1 is SGHRS and CDR2 is YFSETQ. The CDR3 protein is CASSHPYGTSARGRPGGGEQFF. The CDR3, as DNA: TGCGCCAGCAGCCATCCCTACGGGACTAGCGCGCGGGGACGACCGGGCGGAGGTGAGCAGTTCTTC.

For the CDR3, the DNA is TGCGCCAGCAGTGAAAGTTTCGCGGGGGACAATGAGCAGTTCTTC. It is translated as CASSESFAGDNEQFF. This sequence joins TRBV10-1 and TRBJ2-1; 7 bases align to TRBD2. This CDR3 has 15 residues. Germline CDR1 reads WNHNN; CDR2 reads SYGVQD (reference sequence). The junction had 7 bases not matched to a gene; V was cut back by 3 bases and J by 5 bases.